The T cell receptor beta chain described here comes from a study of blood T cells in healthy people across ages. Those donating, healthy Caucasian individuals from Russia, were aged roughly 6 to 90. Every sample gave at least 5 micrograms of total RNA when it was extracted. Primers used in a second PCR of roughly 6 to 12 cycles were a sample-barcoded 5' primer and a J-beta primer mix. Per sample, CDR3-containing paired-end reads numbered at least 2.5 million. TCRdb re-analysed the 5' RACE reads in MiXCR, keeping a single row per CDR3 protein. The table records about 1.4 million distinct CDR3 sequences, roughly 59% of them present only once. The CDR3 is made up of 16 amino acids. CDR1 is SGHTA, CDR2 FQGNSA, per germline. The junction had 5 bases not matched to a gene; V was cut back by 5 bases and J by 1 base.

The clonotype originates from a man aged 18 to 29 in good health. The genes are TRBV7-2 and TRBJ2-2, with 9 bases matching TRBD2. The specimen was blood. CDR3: CASSLSGSGNTGELFF. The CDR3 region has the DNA TGTGCCAGCAGCCTTAGCGGGAGCGGGAACACCGGGGAGCTGTTTTTT.